In its sample, the clone carrying this T cell receptor beta chain was seen a few times. This entry comes from a study of blood T cell repertoires in COVID-19. In the study overall: PBMCs, B-cell-depleted T cells, or T cells were the source of the cDNA or gDNA that made up the material.

The CDR3 length is 14 residues. V was cut by 4 bases and J by 6 bases, with 17 bases left in between. CDR1 and CDR2 from the germline V gene are SGHRS and YFSETQ. Sequencing was performed with immunoSEQ multiplex PCR; in TCRdb, only in-frame clones are kept and a portion is missing. The table records some 83,000 clones, approximately 89% of them present only once. The receptor was derived from a man aged 50-59 years with acute or convalescent COVID-19. Sequencing used peripheral blood. The V gene is TRBV5-1, the J gene TRBJ2-7, with D possibly matching TRBD1 (6 bases). The CDR3 DNA sequence: TGCGCCAGCAGCCGAAATCAGGGGAACCCCGAGCAGTACTTC. As protein: CASSRNQGNPEQYF.